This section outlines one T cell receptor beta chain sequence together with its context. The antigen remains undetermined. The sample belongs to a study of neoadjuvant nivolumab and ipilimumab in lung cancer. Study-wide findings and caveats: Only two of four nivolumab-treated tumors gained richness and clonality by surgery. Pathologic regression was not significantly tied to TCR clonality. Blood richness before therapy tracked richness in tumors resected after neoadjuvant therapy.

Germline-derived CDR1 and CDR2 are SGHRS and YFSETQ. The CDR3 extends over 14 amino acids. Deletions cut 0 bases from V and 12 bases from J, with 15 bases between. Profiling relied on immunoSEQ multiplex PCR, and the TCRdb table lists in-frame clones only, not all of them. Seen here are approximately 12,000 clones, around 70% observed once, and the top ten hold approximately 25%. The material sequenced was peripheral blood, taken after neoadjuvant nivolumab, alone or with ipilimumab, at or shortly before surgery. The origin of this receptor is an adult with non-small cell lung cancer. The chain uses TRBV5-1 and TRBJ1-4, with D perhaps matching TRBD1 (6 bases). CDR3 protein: CASSLGGPGSELFF. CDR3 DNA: TGCGCCAGCAGCTTGGGGGGGCCAGGGTCGGAACTGTTTTTT.